There are many counts of the clone carrying this T cell receptor (beta chain). What it binds is unknown. Germline V gives CDR1 MDHEN, CDR2 SYDVKM. This CDR3 has 17 amino acids. V trimming: 0 bases; J trimming: 2 bases; junction bases outside the gene matches: 6. Each CDR3 protein gets one entry after TCRdb re-called the 5' RACE reads with MiXCR. Of about 660,000 distinct CDR3 sequences in the sample, 8.6% were seen once. The entry originates in a study of identical twins. The study's findings and limits: Invariant MAIT and iNKT cells could partly confound zero-insertion analyses. Memory repertoires showed no such pattern, whereas abundant cord blood beta clonotypes carried fewer insertions.

These data are also associated with another study on yellow fever vaccine responses in identical twins.

The source of this sequence is a woman aged 18 to 35 in good health. This chain joins TRBV28 and TRBJ1-5; 8 bases fit TRBD1. What was sequenced was PBMCs. CDR3 amino acids: CASSLWAGGSGNQPQHF. The CDR3, as DNA: TGTGCCAGCAGTTTATGGGCAGGGGGCTCTGGCAATCAGCCCCAGCATTTT.